This TCR beta chain derives from a study of blood T cell repertoires in COVID-19. The length of the CDR3 is 15 residues. Trimming pared 3 bases from V and 4 bases from J, leaving 10 bases between. Germline CDR1 and CDR2: LNHDA and SQIVND (reference sequence). Some clones are missing from TCRdb's copy, which holds only in-frame ones; the method was immunoSEQ multiplex PCR. The profile shows 80,000 or so clones, around nine tenths of them singletons. This TCR came from a man in his fifties or sixties with acute or convalescent COVID-19. This chain joins TRBV19 and TRBJ1-6; D gene uncertain. Material: peripheral blood. The CDR3 DNA is TGTGCCAGTAGTATCTCCAGGAAATATAATTCACCCCTCCACTTT. Encoded protein: CASSISRKYNSPLHF.